A single sample is the source of the 14 T cell receptor beta chains below, sequenced in a study of blood T cell repertoires in COVID-19 (dated by TCRdb to 2020 to 2022). Libraries were built with the immunoSEQ multiplex PCR assay. As stored in TCRdb, this immuneACCESS dataset retains in-frame rearrangements with V and J assigned. A fraction of the clones does not appear; measured against another copy, unresolved V genes explain less than half of the discrepancy, and the remainder lacks a known reason. In this sample the table shows 300,000 to 450,000 clones, more than 75% of which occur a single time. The biggest ten clones account for 1.2% of the sample. The material sequenced was PBMCs or T cells enriched from blood (not recorded which). The receptors come from a woman aged 18-35 years who had recovered from COVID-19.

The rearrangement links TRBV9 to TRBJ1-4, with 8 bases matching TRBD1. Germline values: CDR1 SGDLS, CDR2 YYNGEE. Trimming cost V 3 bases and J 5 bases; bases outside gene matches: 6. This CDR3 has 15 amino acids. CDR3 protein: CASSADRGTNEKLFF. The CDR3 DNA sequence: TGTGCCAGCAGCGCCGACAGGGGAACAAATGAAAAACTGTTTTTT. The whole variable domain, remainder taken from reference TRBV9 and TRBJ1-4, is DSGVTQTPKHLITATGQRVTLRCSPRSGDLSVYWYQQSLDQGLQFLIQYYNGEERAKGNILERFSAQQFPDLHSELNLSSLELGDSALYFCASSADRGTNEKLFFGSGTQLSVL.

V and J are TRBV2 and TRBJ1-1, with TRBD1 identical over 7 bases. Looked up from germline, CDR1 is SNHLY and CDR2 is FYNNEI. V was pared by 6 bases and J by 11 bases, with 9 bases of the junction left unmatched. CDR3 length: 12 residues. The CDR3, as DNA: TGTGCCAGCAGCTCGGACAGGTTGTCGGCTTTCTTT. It yields the protein CASSSDRLSAFF.

V usage is TRBV18 and J usage is TRBJ1-5; 8 bases are a match to TRBD1. CDR1 and CDR2 (germline): KGHSH, LQKENI. This CDR3 spans 16 amino acids. V was clipped by 3 bases and J by 2 bases; unmatched bases: 6. The CDR3 region is CASSPQGAVGNQPQHF. The CDR3 DNA reads as TGTGCCAGCTCACCCCAGGGGGCGGTGGGCAATCAGCCCCAGCATTTT.

The chain is built from TRBV7-9 and TRBJ2-5; 7 nucleotides agree with TRBD1. The junction had 11 bases not matched to a gene; V was cut back by 6 bases and J by 1 base. CDR3 length equals 16 residues. Germline CDR1 SEHNR, CDR2 FQNEAQ (reference sequence). The CDR3 DNA is TGTGCCAGCAGTCATAACGCCGGACAGGTCCAAGAGACCCAGTACTTC. Translated, it gives CASSHNAGQVQETQYF.

The chain has TRBV28 and TRBJ1-6; possible D gene TRBD1, 6 bases. CDR1 is MDHEN, CDR2 SYDVKM, per germline. There are 15 residues in the CDR3. Trimming took 5 bases from V and 6 from J, leaving 14 bases between them. This CDR3 is CASSPRTVANSPLHF. In nucleotides, the CDR3 is TGTGCCAGCAGTCCAAGGACAGTGGCTAATTCACCCCTCCACTTT.

This clone was counted only a few times. CDR3 bases: TGTGCCAGCAGTTACGGGGCAGCGGGGGGACAAACAGATACGCAGTATTTT. Amino acids: CASSYGAAGGQTDTQYF. The rearrangement links TRBV6-2 or TRBV6-3 to TRBJ2-3, with TRBD2 identical over 9 bases. CDR1 MNHEY and CDR2 SVGEGT come from the germline V gene. The trim removed 2 bases at V and 3 bases at J, leaving 9 bases unmatched. The CDR3 covers 17 residues.

The gene calls are TRBV19 and TRBJ1-5; TRBD1 matches 7 bases. The V and J ends lost 3 bases and 0 bases, in that order; junction bases with no gene match: 8. This CDR3 spans 17 amino acids. Per the germline V gene, CDR1 is LNHDA and CDR2 is SQIVND (reference sequence). The CDR3 is CASSIDRVKASNQPQHF. The CDR3 coding sequence is TGTGCCAGTAGTATCGACAGGGTTAAGGCTAGCAATCAGCCCCAGCATTTT.

This clone was counted a single time. The rearrangement joins TRBV29-1 to TRBJ2-2; 9 bases map to TRBD1. Germline V gene lookup returns CDR1 SQVTM and CDR2 ANQGSEA. Germline trimming cut 6 bases from V and 3 bases from J; bases unmatched to any gene: 8. The CDR3 has 15 amino acids. CDR3 in DNA: TGCAGCGTCGGAACAGGGGGCGTAGACACCGGGGAGCTGTTTTTT. Protein product: CSVGTGGVDTGELFF.

The chain recombines TRBV12-3 or TRBV12-4 with TRBJ2-2; D is unresolved. The V end lost 6 bases, the J end lost 4 bases, and 9 bases lay between the germline ends. The CDR3 runs to 13 residues. The CDR3: CASRKQLTGELFF. The CDR3 DNA sequence: TGTGCCAGCAGGAAACAGCTCACCGGGGAGCTGTTTTTT.

This chain links TRBV5-6 with TRBJ2-7, with TRBD1 matching 8 bases. The germline V gene encodes CDR1 SGHDT and CDR2 YYEEEE. The CDR3 consists of 14 residues. V was pared by 4 bases and J by 3 bases, with 6 bases of the junction left unmatched. The CDR3, as DNA: TGTGCCAGCAGCCTTCGACAGGGGCGCTACGAGCAGTACTTC. Its protein is CASSLRQGRYEQYF.

V is TRBV6-2 or TRBV6-3 and J is TRBJ2-3; TRBD2 is a possible D gene (6 bases). CDR3 size: 15 residues. CDR1 is MNHEY, CDR2 SVGEGT, per germline. The germline V and J ends were trimmed by 4 bases and 0 bases, with 11 bases remaining between them. This chain's CDR3 is CASSFLADSTDTQYF. CDR3 DNA: TGTGCCAGCAGTTTTTTAGCGGATAGCACAGATACGCAGTATTTT.

The V call is TRBV27, the J call TRBJ1-5, with 8 bases that match TRBD1. Germline V gene sequence: CDR1 MNHEY, CDR2 SMNVEV (reference sequence). The junction had 16 bases not matched to a gene; V was cut back by 6 bases and J by 9 bases. CDR3 size: 16 residues. The CDR3: CASSSRPGQAPSPQHF. In nucleotides, the CDR3 is TGTGCCAGCAGCAGCAGGCCGGGACAGGCCCCTTCGCCCCAGCATTTT.

The chain carries TRBV5-1 and TRBJ1-1; 8 nucleotides align to TRBD1. Per the germline V gene, CDR1 is SGHRS and CDR2 is YFSETQ. V lost 4 bases to trimming and J lost 3 bases; unmatched junction nucleotides: 5. This CDR3 has 14 residues. Here the CDR3 reads CASSLGTGDTEAFF. The CDR3 DNA follows: TGCGCCAGCAGCCTAGGGACAGGCGACACTGAAGCTTTCTTT.

In this sample, this clone turned up once. The chain links TRBV28 to TRBJ1-1, with D possibly TRBD1 on 5 matching bases. CDR3 size: 12 residues. Germline lookup yields CDR1 MDHEN and CDR2 SYDVKM. Here the CDR3 DNA reads TGTGCATCGATACTGGGGGGCACTGAAGCTTTCTTT. Amino acid sequence: CASILGGTEAFF.